The TCR beta chain described here comes from a study of blood T cell repertoires in COVID-19. Study background: From the United States, Italy and Spain came samples of acute and convalescent COVID-19.

Only in-frame clones appear in the TCRdb table, and some are missing; sequencing was by immunoSEQ multiplex PCR. The repertoire includes about 130,000 clones, around 83% of them detected once, and 18% sits in the top ten. The germline V gene has CDR1 MNHEY and CDR2 SVGAGI. CDR3 length equals 15 residues. The ends were cut back, 8 bases at V and 0 bases at J, with 14 bases in the middle. The rearrangement joins TRBV6-5 to TRBJ2-4; a possible D gene is TRBD1 (6 bases). The sample was PBMCs or T cells enriched from blood (not recorded which). The receptor was isolated from a man under 40 who had recovered from COVID-19. CDR3 DNA sequence: TGTGCCAGCCGAACCCGGGACACAGCCAAAAACATTCAGTACTTC. This sequence encodes CASRTRDTAKNIQYF.